This TCR beta chain is from a study of cytomegalovirus exposure and HLA in healthy donors. Study-level findings and limits: The study recorded around 160 TCR beta chains that were cytomegalovirus-associated. In vitro experiments confirmed that three CMV-associated chains were specific for CMV antigens.

Clones were read by immunoSEQ multiplex PCR, and TCRdb kept only the in-frame ones, dropping some. Of about 130,000 clones listed, nearly 90% are singletons. A note on this clone: Its cognate antigen is unknown.

Per germline, CDR1 MNHNS and CDR2 SASEGT. V lost 5 bases and J lost 4; bases outside the gene matches: 2. The CDR3 totals 14 residues. The source is a woman in her late teens or twenties in good health and CMV-seronegative. The sequencing input was PBMCs. The gene calls are TRBV6-1 and TRBJ2-2; 9 bases align to TRBD1. CDR3 nucleotide sequence: TGTGCCAGCAGTTGGGACAGGGCCACCGGGGAGCTGTTTTTT. Translating it yields CASSWDRATGELFF.